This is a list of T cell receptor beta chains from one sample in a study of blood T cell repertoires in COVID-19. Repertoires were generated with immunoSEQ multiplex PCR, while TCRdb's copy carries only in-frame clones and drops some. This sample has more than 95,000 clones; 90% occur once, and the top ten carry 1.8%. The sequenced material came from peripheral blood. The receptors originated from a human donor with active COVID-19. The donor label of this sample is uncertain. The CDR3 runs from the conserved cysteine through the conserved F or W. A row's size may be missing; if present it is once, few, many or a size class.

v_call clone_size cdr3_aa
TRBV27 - CASSHSWTKYNSPLHF
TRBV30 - CAWKGQGGTEAFF
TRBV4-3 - CASSLRTSGGMADTQYF
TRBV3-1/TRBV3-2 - CASSQAGAGGYTQYF
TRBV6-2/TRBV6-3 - CASRPLGPPDTQYF
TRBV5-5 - CASSPGQGNYGYTF
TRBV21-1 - CASSKAAINGTSQETQYF
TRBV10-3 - CAISGRGGQETQYF
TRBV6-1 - CASSEALGYNEQFF
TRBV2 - CASVKGSGLAGGLGDTQYF
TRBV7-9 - CASSLGTSGVAETQYF
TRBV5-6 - CASSLLPPTLAGQSYEQYF
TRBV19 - CASSHPGTRSYEQYF
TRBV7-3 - CASSLGSELGADTQYF
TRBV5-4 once CASSRTGLNTGELFF
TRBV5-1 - CASSYEGTGGSRNIQYF
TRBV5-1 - CASSFTRNEQYF
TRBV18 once CASSLGQGNQPQHF
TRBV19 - CASSIARGGASDTQYF
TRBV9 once CASSPRQGAGEKLFF
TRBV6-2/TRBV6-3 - CASSLRGQGAWTEAFF
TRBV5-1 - CASSLDGGPNYGYTF
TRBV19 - CAILRRGTEAFF
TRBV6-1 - CASSEARTARAQHF
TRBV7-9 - CASTRGGAEETQYF
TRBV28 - CASSSRDRGPGEQYF
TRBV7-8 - CASSLAGTVFYNEQFF
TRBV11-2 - CASSRGTSGGAYNEQFF
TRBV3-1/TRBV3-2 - CASSPRRTGNYGYTF
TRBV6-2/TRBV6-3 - CASSYFGQINYGYTF
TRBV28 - CASSPQGKSSYNSPLHF
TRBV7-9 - CASSPSGSSFCF
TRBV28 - CASVRGQGLAGYTF
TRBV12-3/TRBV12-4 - CASSLGGADTQYF
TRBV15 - CATSRAAGEWEQFF
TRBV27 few CASSLTGFGSPLHF
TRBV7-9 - CASSLWDSFNYGYTF
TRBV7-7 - CASSPDQQVPFSNQPQHF
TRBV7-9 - CASSFGFGGGPNVLTF
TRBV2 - CASSDGAGGGYGYTF
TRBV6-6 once CASSYVQGGTYEQYF